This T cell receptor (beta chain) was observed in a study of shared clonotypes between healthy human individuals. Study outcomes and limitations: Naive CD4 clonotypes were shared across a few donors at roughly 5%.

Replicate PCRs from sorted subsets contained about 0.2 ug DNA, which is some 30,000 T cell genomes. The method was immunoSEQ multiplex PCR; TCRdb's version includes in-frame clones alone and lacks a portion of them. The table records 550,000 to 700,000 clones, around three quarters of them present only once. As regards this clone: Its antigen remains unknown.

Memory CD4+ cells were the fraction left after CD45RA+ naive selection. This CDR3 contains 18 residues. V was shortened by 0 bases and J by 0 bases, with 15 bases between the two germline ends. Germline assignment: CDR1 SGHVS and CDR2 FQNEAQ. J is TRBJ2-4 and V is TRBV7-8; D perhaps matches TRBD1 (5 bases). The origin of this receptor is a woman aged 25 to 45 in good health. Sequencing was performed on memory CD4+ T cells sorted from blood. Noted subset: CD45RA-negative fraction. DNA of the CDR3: TGTGCCAGCAGCTTAGCTGCACGGACAAGCCTAGCCAAAAACATTCAGTACTTC. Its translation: CASSLAARTSLAKNIQYF.